The subject of this entry is one TCR beta chain. Its antigen is not known. The junction differs from germline at one of its ends, possibly a read error. Healthy individuals who donated bone marrow served as the donors. PCR was performed using 60 Vbeta and 13 Jbeta primers. Authors' data handling: Per a later analysis, the number of unique TCR beta chains was 75 million to 90 million, of which roughly 11 million were shared. The data were produced by immunoSEQ multiplex PCR, yet TCRdb's version contains in-frame clones alone and is incomplete. Clone size and the V and J calls come from that table; the DNA yielded D and trimming. Of approximately 150,000 clones listed, 88% are singletons. This record comes from a study of cytomegalovirus exposure and HLA in healthy donors. Points from the study as a whole: Across donors, presence/absence analyses took sequencing depth to be roughly uniform.

This CDR3 comprises 16 residues. Germline V gives CDR1 SSHAT, CDR2 FNYEAQ (reference sequence). The chain uses TRBV7-7 and TRBJ2-2; 12 nucleotides agree with TRBD1. This TCR was recovered from a woman between 40 and 50 years old in good health and CMV-seronegative. The sequenced sample consisted of PBMCs. The CDR3 DNA is TGTGCTAGCAGCCTGGGACAGGGGGCGCTCACCGGGGAGCTGTTTTTT. Translated, it gives CASSLGQGALTGELFF.